The 14 T cell receptor beta chains below come from one sample, sequenced in a study of blood T cell repertoires in COVID-19. Assay: immunoSEQ multiplex PCR; the TCRdb copy retains only in-frame clones and omits some. The sample contains around 200,000 clones, around 86% of which appear only once. Specimen: peripheral blood. Receptors originate from an elderly woman in a cohort sampled during active or convalescent COVID-19.

The chain carries TRBV2 and TRBJ1-3; maybe TRBD1 (5 bases). V dropped 5 bases and J dropped 0 bases, with 17 bases sitting between them. CDR3 size: 17 residues. Germline V gene data show CDR1 as SNHLY and CDR2 as FYNNEI. This CDR3 reads CASSLLAGLSSGNTIYF. CDR3 nucleotides: TGTGCCAGCAGTCTTTTGGCAGGGCTGAGCTCTGGAAACACCATATATTTT.

The chain links TRBV5-6 to TRBJ1-5, with 7 nucleotides matching TRBD1. Germline V gene lookup returns CDR1 SGHDT and CDR2 YYEEEE. J gave up 6 bases and V 4 bases, and 10 bases lay outside the gene matches. The CDR3 covers 15 residues. CDR3 nucleotide sequence: TGTGCCAGCAGCCTTCAGGGGGTGGTGGGTCAGCCCCAGCATTTT. Its translation is CASSLQGVVGQPQHF.

V usage is TRBV1 and J usage is TRBJ1-3. TRBV1 represents a pseudogene. This CDR3 region has 16 residues. DNA for the CDR3: TGCACCAGCAGCCAAGTGGCGGTCGCCCGATTAAACACCATATATTTT. It codes for CTSSQVAVARLNTIYF.

This chain's CDR3 is CASSEGARSSKYV. For the CDR3, the DNA is TGTGCCAGCAGTGAAGGGGCACGCTCCTCAAAGTACGTC. V usage is TRBV6-1 and J usage is TRBJ2-7; D is uncertain. Trimming removed 1 base at V and 11 bases at J, with 15 bases between. CDR3 length equals 13 residues. CDR1 MNHNS and CDR2 SASEGT come from the germline V gene.

V gene TRBV19 combines with J gene TRBJ1-4, with 8 positions matching TRBD1. This CDR3 has 16 amino acids. Germline values: CDR1 LNHDA, CDR2 SQIVND (reference sequence). Losses at the gene ends were 3 bases for V and 10 bases for J; bases not matched to a gene: 13. The CDR3 reads CASSMGQAAPGGKLFF. CDR3 bases: TGTGCCAGTAGTATGGGACAGGCGGCCCCTGGGGGAAAACTGTTTTTT.

V is TRBV23-1 and J is TRBJ2-1; a weak D match, TRBD1 (5 bases). TRBV23-1 is labeled an ORF, and its function is uncertain. V lost 2 bases to trimming and J lost 1 base, with 15 bases between them. This CDR3 comprises 17 residues. In DNA form, the CDR3 reads TGCGCCAGCAGTCAACCGGTGGACATCCTATCCTACAATGAGCAGTTCTTC. Translation gives CASSQPVDILSYNEQFF.

A few counts support this clone. The V and J genes are TRBV29-1 and TRBJ1-2, with a tentative D call TRBD1 (6 bases). This CDR3 contains 13 residues. Looked up from germline, CDR1 is SQVTM and CDR2 is ANQGSEA. Trimming shortened V by 7 bases and J by 5 bases, and 17 bases separated the two germline ends. As DNA, the CDR3 is TGCAGCGCTAGGACAGAGAACGTTTATGGCTACACCTTC. Protein sequence: CSARTENVYGYTF.

The V call is TRBV3-1 (or the pseudogene TRBV3-2), the J call TRBJ1-1; 8 bases fit TRBD1. The CDR3 is made up of 14 amino acids. The junction had 8 bases not matched to a gene; V was cut back by 5 bases and J by 6 bases. Per the germline V gene, CDR1 is LGHDT and CDR2 is YNNKEL (reference sequence). Here the CDR3 DNA reads TGTGCCAGCAGCTACACAGGGGGTGAGTCTGAAGCTTTCTTT. Amino acid sequence: CASSYTGGESEAFF.

The chain couples TRBV2 to TRBJ2-1, with 13 positions matching TRBD2. CDR3 length: 17 amino acids. From germline, CDR1 is SNHLY and CDR2 FYNNEI. CDR3 loop: CAIGGLAGRGYYNEQFF. CDR3 coding DNA: TGTGCTATTGGGGGACTAGCGGGAAGAGGGTACTACAATGAGCAGTTCTTC.

A few counts support this clone. The genes are TRBV10-3 and TRBJ1-1; D remains unclear. Germline CDR1 reads ENHRY; CDR2 reads SYGVKD. The CDR3 spans 16 residues. The germline V and J ends were trimmed by 6 bases and 0 bases, with 17 bases remaining between them. As DNA, the CDR3 is TGTGCCATCAGATCGGGGAAGACCGATATGAACACTGAAGCTTTCTTT. Encoded protein: CAIRSGKTDMNTEAFF.

The rearrangement links TRBV11-3 to TRBJ1-5, with D possibly matching TRBD1 (5 bases). Trimming removed 1 base from V and 10 bases from J, with 17 bases in between. This CDR3 has 15 residues. Germline V gives CDR1 SGHNT, CDR2 YENEEA. The DNA of the CDR3 is TGTGCCAGCAGCTTAGGAGGCACCGATACAGGACCCCAGCATTTT. Its translation is CASSLGGTDTGPQHF.

The chain links TRBV24-1 to TRBJ2-2; maybe TRBD1 (5 bases). This CDR3 region has 14 residues. CDR1 is KGHDR, CDR2 SFDVKD, per germline. Trimming stripped 9 bases from V and 7 bases from J, with 17 bases between. This chain's CDR3 is CATHSGSYGGELFF. The CDR3 coding sequence is TGTGCCACCCATTCAGGGTCATATGGCGGGGAGCTGTTTTTT.

V is TRBV23-1 and J is TRBJ2-1, with TRBD2 as a possible D gene (6 bases). TRBV23-1 is given ORF status, its function remaining uncertain. The CDR3 covers 15 residues. V was pared by 5 bases and J by 6 bases, with 17 bases between. The DNA for the CDR3 is TGCGCCAGCAGTGGCTGCGGGACCGCATTCAATGAGCAGTTCTTC. Translating gives CASSGCGTAFNEQFF.

This clone has just a few counts. The sample carries other DNA sequences with the same CDR3. The CDR3 nucleotides are TGTGCCAGCAGTCCTGGGACAGGGCGTTCACCCCTCCACTTT. Translation: CASSPGTGRSPLHF. The V call is TRBV27, the J call TRBJ1-6; the match to TRBD1 covers 9 bases. CDR3 length: 14 residues. The germline CDR1 and CDR2 sequences are MNHEY and SMNVEV (reference sequence). V dropped 5 bases and J dropped 9; count of bases not matched to a gene: 5.